These 5 T cell receptor beta chains share one sample of origin, sequenced in a study of OX40 agonist ivuxolimab in advanced cancers. Method: immunoSEQ multiplex PCR; TCRdb's copy keeps in-frame clones and lacks some. The repertoire holds roughly 38,000 clones, with around 90% as singletons. Sequenced material: CD4+ or CD8+ T cells sorted from blood, taken in a trial of the OX40 agonist ivuxolimab. All receptors come from an adult with an advanced solid tumor such as melanoma, head and neck, liver or kidney cancer.

The rearrangement joins TRBV5-4 to TRBJ1-2; D is uncertain. This CDR3 comprises 11 residues. Trimming left V 7 bases short and J 6 bases short, with 10 bases between. Germline values: CDR1 SGHNT, CDR2 YYREEE (reference sequence). The CDR3 nucleotides read TGTGCCAGCGGGTGGACGGATGGCTACACCTTC. Protein: CASGWTDGYTF.

V usage is TRBV2 and J usage is TRBJ1-4; the D is unclear. V lost 7 bases to trimming and J lost 1 base, with 13 bases between them. The germline CDR1 and CDR2 sequences are SNHLY and FYNNEI. This CDR3 region has 15 residues. The CDR3 spells CASKDLGETNEKLFF. The CDR3 DNA is TGTGCCAGCAAAGACCTCGGGGAAACTAATGAAAAACTGTTTTTT. Drawing the rest from reference TRBV2 and TRBJ1-4, the complete variable domain is EPEVTQTPSHQVTQMGQEVILRCVPISNHLYFYWYRQILGQKVEFLVSFYNNEISEKSEIFDDQFSVERPDGSNFTLKIRSTKLEDSAMYFCASKDLGETNEKLFFGSGTQLSVL.

The chain couples TRBV10-2 to TRBJ1-5; the D is unclear. The CDR3 has 14 amino acids. CDR1 is WSHSY and CDR2 is SAAADI in the germline V gene. V lost 0 bases and J lost 0, with 3 bases in between. The CDR3, as DNA: TGCGCCAGCAGTGAGTCGACTAGCAATCAGCCCCAGCATTTT. Translation: CASSESTSNQPQHF.

The chain employs TRBV5-4 and TRBJ1-4, with D tentatively TRBD1 (6 bases). In germline, CDR1 is SGHNT, CDR2 YYREEE (reference sequence). Trimming removed 4 bases from V and 8 bases from J, with 15 bases in between. This CDR3 spans 14 amino acids. The CDR3 spells CASSEDRLGEKLFF. CDR3 DNA: TGTGCCAGCAGCGAAGACAGGTTGGGGGAAAAACTGTTTTTT.

This clone was recorded once. V and J are TRBV29-1 and TRBJ2-7, with D unresolved. Germline loops: CDR1 SQVTM, CDR2 ANQGSEA. This CDR3 has 13 residues. The V end lost 7 bases, the J end lost 2 bases, and 15 bases lay between the germline ends. The chain's CDR3 is CSAPMSVAYEQYF. CDR3 in DNA: TGCAGCGCACCGATGTCTGTGGCCTACGAGCAGTACTTC.